This T cell receptor beta chain was recorded in a study of T cell responses to AZD1222 COVID-19 vaccine. Study-wide points: Baseline seropositives among AZD1222 recipients totaled only five or six. Females made up more of the donors, who were largely white British, and clonal diversity may have come out too low. With two AZD1222 doses given, Spike-specific TCR breadth and depth both rose.

Second doses that came at about 4 or about 12 weeks were put together. Remarks on this clone: Antigen specificity is unknown.

The assay was immunoSEQ multiplex PCR, and TCRdb's table has in-frame clones only and misses some. The sample holds approximately 190,000 clones, approximately 93% seen once. This TCR was recovered from an adult who received the AZD1222 COVID-19 vaccine. Sample: peripheral blood, taken 28 days after the second AZD1222 dose.

The CDR3 spells CASSQGLQVQETQYF. The CDR3 DNA sequence: TGTGCCAGCAGCCAAGGCCTGCAGGTCCAAGAGACCCAGTACTTC. The chain carries TRBV4-2 and TRBJ2-5; no clear D. CDR1 LGHNA and CDR2 YNFKEQ come from the germline V gene. V lost 1 base and J 1 base, leaving 10 bases between the germline ends. CDR3 size: 15 residues.